This entry lists 24 T cell receptor beta chains sequenced from one sample in a study of OX40 agonist ivuxolimab in advanced cancers. Library generation was performed with the immunoSEQ multiplex PCR assay. TCRdb limited this immuneACCESS table to in-frame rearrangements with V and J called. A share of clones is missing; checked studies link under half to unresolved V genes, and the rest is unexplained. The sample yields tens of thousands of clones; 80% to 95% were counted once. About 1.8% of the sample lies in the top ten. The sequencing used CD4+ or CD8+ T cells sorted from blood, collected in a trial of the OX40 agonist ivuxolimab. The receptors originated from an adult with an advanced solid tumor such as melanoma, head and neck, liver or kidney cancer.

V usage is TRBV18 and J usage is TRBJ2-1; perhaps D is TRBD1 or TRBD2 (5 bases each). The germline V and J ends were trimmed by 0 bases and 0 bases, with 9 bases remaining between them. CDR1 KGHSH and CDR2 LQKENI come from the germline V gene. There are 16 residues in the CDR3. The CDR3 nucleotides are TGTGCCAGCTCACCACCTTCAGGGACCTCCTACAATGAGCAGTTCTTC. This codes for CASSPPSGTSYNEQFF.

The V gene is TRBV10-3, the J gene TRBJ1-1; D call uncertain. Per germline, CDR1 ENHRY and CDR2 SYGVKD. With 8 bases removed from V and 7 bases from J, the gap between germline ends came to 17 bases. The CDR3 consists of 13 residues. The CDR3 DNA sequence: TGTGCCATCCGGGGAGGTTTAGGAGGTGAAGCTTTCTTT. Its translation is CAIRGGLGGEAFF.

The chain carries TRBV27 and TRBJ1-5; perhaps TRBD1 as D (6 bases). Germline loops: CDR1 MNHEY, CDR2 SMNVEV (reference sequence). CDR3 length: 15 residues. Trimming pared 3 bases from V and 7 bases from J, leaving 16 bases between. The CDR3 is CASSLQGNRNQPQHF. Here the CDR3 DNA reads TGTGCCAGCAGTTTGCAGGGGAATAGAAACCAGCCCCAGCATTTT.

The gene calls are TRBV29-1 and TRBJ1-1; D uncertain. This CDR3 contains 13 residues. V lost 5 bases and J 0 bases, leaving 10 bases between the germline ends. Germline CDR1 is SQVTM and CDR2 is ANQGSEA. Here the CDR3 reads CSVSEGLNTEAFF. The CDR3 DNA reads TGCAGCGTTTCCGAAGGGTTGAACACTGAAGCTTTCTTT.

V and J are TRBV7-2 and TRBJ1-5, with a weak D call TRBD1 (6 bases). V dropped 4 bases and J dropped 3 bases, with 13 bases sitting between them. The germline CDR1 and CDR2 sequences are SGHTA and FQGNSA. The CDR3 totals 15 residues. In DNA form, the CDR3 reads TGTGCCAGCAGCTCCTTCACAGGGAACAATCAGCCCCAGCATTTT. Its translation is CASSSFTGNNQPQHF.

The chain employs TRBV10-3 and TRBJ2-1; 10 nucleotides align to TRBD2. V lost 5 bases to trimming and J lost 0 bases; unmatched junction nucleotides: 13. Germline V gene sequence: CDR1 ENHRY, CDR2 SYGVKD. The CDR3 loop spans 19 amino acids. The CDR3 here is CAISISSGSPAPSYNEQFF. The DNA for the CDR3 is TGTGCCATCAGTATATCTAGCGGGAGTCCGGCCCCCTCCTACAATGAGCAGTTCTTC.

The chain employs TRBV6-6 and TRBJ2-1; D remains unclear. CDR1 is MNHNY and CDR2 is SVGAGI in the germline V gene (reference sequence). The CDR3 is 11 amino acids. The V and J ends lost 7 bases and 4 bases respectively, with 5 bases between them. The chain's CDR3 is CASKIYNEQFF. The CDR3 DNA is TGTGCCAGCAAAATATACAATGAGCAGTTCTTC.

This clone was counted a few times. The chain employs TRBV11-3 and TRBJ2-3; either TRBD1 or TRBD2 may fit D (5 bases each). Germline V lookup: CDR1 SGHNT, CDR2 YENEEA. V lost 5 bases to trimming and J lost 10 bases, with 16 bases between them. This CDR3 is 13 amino acids long. Here the CDR3 reads CASSPEGPLAQYF. The DNA of the CDR3 is TGTGCCAGCAGCCCTGAGGGACCTCTAGCGCAGTATTTT. Full variable domain (remainder filled in from reference TRBV11-3 and TRBJ2-3): EAGVVQSPRYKIIEKKQPVAFWCNPISGHNTLYWYLQNLGQGPELLIRYENEEAVDDSQLPKDRFSAERLKGVDSTLKIQPAELGDSAVYLCASSPEGPLAQYFGPGTRLTVL.

The V gene is TRBV6-1, the J gene TRBJ2-5; D possibly corresponds to TRBD1 (5 bases). CDR3 length equals 13 residues. Trimming cost V 8 bases and J 4 bases, with 14 bases left between them. CDR1 and CDR2 from the germline V gene are MNHNS and SASEGT. This CDR3 reads CASRWGRGETQYF. CDR3 coding DNA: TGTGCCAGCCGGTGGGGTAGGGGAGAGACCCAGTACTTC.

J is TRBJ2-3 and V is TRBV5-1; no definite D call. Germline CDR1 and CDR2: SGHRS and YFSETQ. This CDR3 has 16 amino acids. V was clipped by 0 bases and J by 0 bases, with 11 bases between them. The CDR3 here is CASSLEVAASTDTQYF. The CDR3 region has the DNA TGCGCCAGCAGCTTGGAGGTCGCCGCTAGCACAGATACGCAGTATTTT.

The chain couples TRBV6-1 to TRBJ1-1; the D is unclear. Per the germline V gene, CDR1 is MNHNS and CDR2 is SASEGT. The ends were cut back, 4 bases at V and 7 bases at J, with 16 bases in the middle. CDR3 size: 14 residues. CDR3 DNA sequence: TGTGCCAGCAGTGTGCAGACACCTCGGCTTGAAGCTTTCTTT. This gives the protein CASSVQTPRLEAFF.

The chain employs TRBV6-1 and TRBJ1-1; a possible D gene is TRBD1 (5 bases). From germline, CDR1 is MNHNS and CDR2 SASEGT. The CDR3 contains 14 residues. Trimming removed 7 bases at V and 1 base at J, with 13 bases between. CDR3 nucleotide sequence: TGTGCCAGCAAACTACTCACAGGGAACACTGAAGCTTTCTTT. Translation gives CASKLLTGNTEAFF.

V gene TRBV20-1 combines with J gene TRBJ1-2; D might be TRBD1 (5 bases). V shed 7 bases and J shed 8 bases, with 14 bases lying between them. The CDR3 has 11 amino acids. In germline, CDR1 is DFQATT, CDR2 SNEGSKA (reference sequence). This CDR3 is CSVFSGSGYTF. CDR3 DNA sequence: TGCAGTGTTTTTTCAGGGAGCGGCTACACCTTC.

The rearrangement joins TRBV2 to TRBJ2-2; unclear D gene. This CDR3 has 15 amino acids. The V end lost 7 bases, the J end lost 1 base, and 13 bases lay between the germline ends. Germline V gene data show CDR1 as SNHLY and CDR2 as FYNNEI. CDR3 protein: CASNRAALNTGELFF. The CDR3 DNA reads TGTGCCAGCAACCGGGCAGCTCTGAACACCGGGGAGCTGTTTTTT.

The table lists this clone with a few counts. CDR3 bases: TGTGCCAGCAGCGAGACTATTAGCTCCTACAATGAGCAGTTCTTC. Protein product: CASSETISSYNEQFF. The V gene is TRBV9, the J gene TRBJ2-1; a possible D gene is TRBD2 (5 bases). The germline gives CDR1 SGDLS, CDR2 YYNGEE. Between the trimmed V and J ends, which lost 3 bases and 0 bases, there was a span of 10 bases. The CDR3 covers 15 residues.

V and J are TRBV28 and TRBJ1-3; perhaps TRBD1 as D (6 bases). The CDR3 extends over 14 amino acids. Germline CDR1 and CDR2: MDHEN and SYDVKM. The V end lost 6 bases, the J end lost 8 bases, and 17 bases lay between the germline ends. The chain's CDR3 is CASSLQGTAHTIYF. The CDR3, as DNA: TGTGCCAGCAGCCTACAGGGTACCGCGCACACCATATATTTT.

Only a few counts were recorded for this clone. The DNA of the CDR3 is TGTGCCAGCAGACAAGCGGGAACTACCTACGAGCAGTACTTC. Protein product: CASRQAGTTYEQYF. The chain carries TRBV28 and TRBJ2-7; 7 nucleotides agree with TRBD2. V shed 6 bases, J shed 2 bases, and the junction held 7 bases outside the gene matches. CDR1 is MDHEN and CDR2 is SYDVKM in the germline V gene. The length of the CDR3 is 14 residues.

The V call is TRBV11-2, the J call TRBJ2-3, with unresolved D. V lost 1 base, J lost 4 bases, and 12 bases lay in between. The CDR3 consists of 15 residues. Per the germline V gene, CDR1 is SGHAT and CDR2 is FQNNGV. CDR3: CASSLVSVGPDTQYF. The CDR3 DNA is TGTGCCAGCAGCTTAGTCAGCGTGGGCCCAGATACGCAGTATTTT.

This chain links TRBV5-1 with TRBJ2-2, with TRBD2 identical over 10 bases. V dropped 4 bases and J dropped 4; count of bases not matched to a gene: 4. Germline V gives CDR1 SGHRS, CDR2 YFSETQ. This CDR3 spans 15 amino acids. The CDR3 loop is CASSVGLAATGELFF. As DNA, the CDR3 is TGCGCCAGCAGCGTTGGACTAGCGGCCACCGGGGAGCTGTTTTTT.

Turning to this clone: The sample holds other DNA sequences that translate to the same CDR3. This chain joins TRBV11-3 and TRBJ2-5; D is ambiguous. This CDR3 has 12 residues. The germline V gene encodes CDR1 SGHNT and CDR2 YENEEA. V dropped 0 bases and J dropped 5 bases, with 4 bases sitting between them. The chain's CDR3 is CASSLDRETQYF. In DNA form, the CDR3 reads TGTGCCAGCAGCTTAGATCGGGAGACCCAGTACTTC. Using reference TRBV11-3 and TRBJ2-5 for the parts outside the CDR3, the full variable domain is EAGVVQSPRYKIIEKKQPVAFWCNPISGHNTLYWYLQNLGQGPELLIRYENEEAVDDSQLPKDRFSAERLKGVDSTLKIQPAELGDSAVYLCASSLDRETQYFGPGTRLLVL.

This chain links TRBV4-2 with TRBJ2-2; 13 bases match TRBD2. V was clipped by 5 bases and J by 5 bases; unmatched bases: 5. This CDR3 is 16 amino acids long. CDR1 and CDR2 (germline): LGHNA, YNFKEQ. The CDR3 protein is CASSLRTSGSTGELFF. CDR3 coding DNA: TGTGCCAGCAGCTTAAGGACTAGCGGGAGTACCGGGGAGCTGTTTTTT.

This chain uses TRBV9 with TRBJ1-2, with D maybe TRBD1 (6 bases). CDR1 and CDR2 from the germline V gene are SGDLS and YYNGEE. The CDR3 is 15 residues long. Trimming left V 3 bases short and J 2 bases short, with 14 bases between. Written as DNA, the CDR3 is TGTGCCAGCAGCGCACAAATAACAGGGAACTATGGCTACACCTTC. As protein: CASSAQITGNYGYTF.

Only a few counts were recorded for this clone. The CDR3 loop reads CASRGSYYGYTF. The CDR3 nucleotides read TGTGCCAGTAGGGGCAGCTACTATGGCTACACCTTC. This chain uses TRBV19 with TRBJ1-2; D is unresolved. The V and J ends lost 6 bases and 3 bases respectively, with 8 bases between them. This CDR3 comprises 12 residues. The V gene's germline CDR1 is LNHDA and CDR2 SQIVND (reference sequence).

V and J are TRBV29-1 and TRBJ2-7; D is unresolved. V was shortened by 3 bases and J by 2 bases, with 8 bases between the two germline ends. The V gene's germline CDR1 is SQVTM and CDR2 ANQGSEA. CDR3 length: 12 amino acids. CDR3 protein: CSVEHVTYEQYF. DNA of the CDR3: TGCAGCGTTGAGCACGTAACCTACGAGCAGTACTTC.